This T cell receptor beta chain was obtained from a study of blood T cell repertoires in COVID-19. Here immunoSEQ multiplex PCR was the method, and the copy in TCRdb shows in-frame clones only, minus some. The profile shows about 280,000 clones, more than 75% of them singletons. V shed 6 bases and J 0 bases; nucleotides not matched to a gene: 7. Germline-derived CDR1 and CDR2 are MNHEY and SMNVEV (reference sequence). The CDR3 has 15 residues. The source material was PBMCs or T cells enriched from blood (not recorded which). This sequence was found in a woman in her fifties or sixties in a cohort exposed to, infected with or recovered from COVID-19 (not recorded which). The chain uses TRBV27 and TRBJ2-7, with 8 bases that match TRBD2. CDR3 loop: CASRPTSGSSYEQYF. The CDR3 nucleotides are TGTGCCAGCAGGCCTACTAGCGGCAGCTCCTACGAGCAGTACTTC.